Below, 7 T cell receptor beta chains from the same sample are listed, as sequenced in a study of CD8 T cells in Susac syndrome. It was with random hexamers that 0.5 to 1 ug RNA was reverse transcribed. MiXCR was run by TCRdb on the immunoSEQ multiplex PCR reads, yielding one entry per CDR3 protein. The table records approximately 77,000 distinct CDR3 sequences, approximately 94% of them present only once. Sequencing input: CD4+ T cells from PBMCs. The receptors derive from a human donor with Susac syndrome.

This sequence joins TRBV11-2 and TRBJ2-4; 12 positions match TRBD2. Germline CDR1 reads SGHAT; CDR2 reads FQNNGV. The CDR3 sequence is 21 residues long. Trimming took 1 base from V and 3 from J; bases not matched to a gene: 16. The chain's CDR3 is CASSLVRLAGGPSSGKNIQYF. For the CDR3, the DNA is TGTGCCAGCAGCTTAGTAAGGCTAGCGGGAGGGCCGAGTTCGGGCAAAAACATTCAGTACTTC.

This chain links TRBV2 with TRBJ2-6; D not certain. Germline lookup yields CDR1 SNHLY and CDR2 FYNNEI. The CDR3 extends over 14 amino acids. The V end was cut by 4 bases, the J end by 1 base, with 5 bases between. In nucleotides, the CDR3 is TGTGCCAGCAGTGGTGATTCTGGGGCCAACGTCCTGACTTTC. The encoded protein is CASSGDSGANVLTF.

The rearrangement uses TRBV5-1 and TRBJ1-1; D ambiguous. Germline CDR1 SGHRS, CDR2 YFSETQ. V gave up 5 bases and J gave up 1 base, with 12 bases separating them. This CDR3 comprises 14 residues. The CDR3 DNA reads TGCGCCAGCAGTCAGAGACATGGGAACACTGAAGCTTTCTTT. Its protein is CASSQRHGNTEAFF.

V and J are TRBV24-1 and TRBJ2-2; D is uncertain. Germline V gene data show CDR1 as KGHDR and CDR2 as SFDVKD. CDR3 length equals 14 residues. V lost 5 bases and J lost 3, with 9 bases in between. The CDR3 DNA follows: TGTGCCACCAGTGGATACAAGGACACCGGGGAGCTGTTTTTT. It encodes CATSGYKDTGELFF.

J is TRBJ2-3 and V is TRBV14; D gene unclear. Trimming took off 1 base at V and 1 base at J, with 9 bases between the two ends. The germline V gene encodes CDR1 SGHDN and CDR2 FVKESK. The CDR3 extends over 15 amino acids. The DNA of the CDR3 is TGTGCCAGCAGCCAAGCGATTGAGGGCACAGATACGCAGTATTTT. Translating it yields CASSQAIEGTDTQYF. Based on the CDR3 plus reference TRBV14 and TRBJ2-3, the full variable domain is EAGVTQFPSHSVIEKGQTVTLRCDPISGHDNLYWYRRVMGKEIKFLLHFVKESKQDESGMPNNRFLAERTGGTYSTLKVQPAELEDSGVYFCASSQAIEGTDTQYFGPGTRLTVL.

This rearrangement joins TRBV28 to TRBJ2-1; D call uncertain. The germline gives CDR1 MDHEN, CDR2 SYDVKM. Between the trimmed V and J ends, which lost 5 bases and 4 bases, there was a span of 12 bases. This CDR3 contains 14 residues. In DNA form, the CDR3 reads TGTGCCAGCAGTCTTATTCAACGGTACAATGAGCAGTTCTTC. Translated, it gives CASSLIQRYNEQFF.

The genes are TRBV6-2 or TRBV6-3 and TRBJ1-2; D call uncertain. Germline-derived CDR1 and CDR2 are MNHEY and SVGEGT. The CDR3 runs to 13 residues. V shed 6 bases and J shed 8 bases, with 16 bases lying between them. For the CDR3, the DNA is TGTGCCAGCAGCCCCCGAGGAACTTGGGGCTACACCTTC. Protein: CASSPRGTWGYTF.